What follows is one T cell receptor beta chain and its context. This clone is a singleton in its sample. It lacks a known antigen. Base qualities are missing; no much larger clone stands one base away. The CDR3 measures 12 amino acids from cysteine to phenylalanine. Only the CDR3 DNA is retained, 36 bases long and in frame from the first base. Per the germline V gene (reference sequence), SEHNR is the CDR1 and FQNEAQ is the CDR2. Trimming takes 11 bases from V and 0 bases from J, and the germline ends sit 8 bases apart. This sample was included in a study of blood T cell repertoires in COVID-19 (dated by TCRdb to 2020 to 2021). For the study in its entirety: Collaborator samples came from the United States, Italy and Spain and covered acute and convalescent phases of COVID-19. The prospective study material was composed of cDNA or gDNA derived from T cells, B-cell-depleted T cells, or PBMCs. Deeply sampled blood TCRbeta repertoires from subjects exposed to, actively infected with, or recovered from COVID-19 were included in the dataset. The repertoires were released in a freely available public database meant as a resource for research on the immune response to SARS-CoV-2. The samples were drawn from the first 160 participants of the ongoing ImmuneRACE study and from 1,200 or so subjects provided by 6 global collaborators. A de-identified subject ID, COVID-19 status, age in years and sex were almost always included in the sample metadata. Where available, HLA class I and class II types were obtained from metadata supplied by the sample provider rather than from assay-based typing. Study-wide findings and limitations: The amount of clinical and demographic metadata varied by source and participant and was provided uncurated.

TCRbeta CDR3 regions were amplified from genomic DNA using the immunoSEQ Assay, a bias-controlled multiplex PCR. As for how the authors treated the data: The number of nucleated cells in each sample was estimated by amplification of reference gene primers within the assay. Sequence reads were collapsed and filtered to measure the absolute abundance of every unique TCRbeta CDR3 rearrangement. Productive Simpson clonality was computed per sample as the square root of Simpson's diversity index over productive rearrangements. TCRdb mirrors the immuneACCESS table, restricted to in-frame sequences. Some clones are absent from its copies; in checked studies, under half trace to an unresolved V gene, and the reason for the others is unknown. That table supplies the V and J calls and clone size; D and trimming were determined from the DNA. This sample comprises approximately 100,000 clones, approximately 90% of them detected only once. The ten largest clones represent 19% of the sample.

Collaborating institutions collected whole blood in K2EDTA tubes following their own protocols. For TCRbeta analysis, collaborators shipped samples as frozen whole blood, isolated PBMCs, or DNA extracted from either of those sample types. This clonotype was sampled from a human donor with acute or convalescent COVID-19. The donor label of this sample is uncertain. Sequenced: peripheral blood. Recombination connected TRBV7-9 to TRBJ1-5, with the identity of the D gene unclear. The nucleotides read TGTGCCGGTCAGAATAGCAATCAGCCCCAGCATTTT. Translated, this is CAGQNSNQPQHF.